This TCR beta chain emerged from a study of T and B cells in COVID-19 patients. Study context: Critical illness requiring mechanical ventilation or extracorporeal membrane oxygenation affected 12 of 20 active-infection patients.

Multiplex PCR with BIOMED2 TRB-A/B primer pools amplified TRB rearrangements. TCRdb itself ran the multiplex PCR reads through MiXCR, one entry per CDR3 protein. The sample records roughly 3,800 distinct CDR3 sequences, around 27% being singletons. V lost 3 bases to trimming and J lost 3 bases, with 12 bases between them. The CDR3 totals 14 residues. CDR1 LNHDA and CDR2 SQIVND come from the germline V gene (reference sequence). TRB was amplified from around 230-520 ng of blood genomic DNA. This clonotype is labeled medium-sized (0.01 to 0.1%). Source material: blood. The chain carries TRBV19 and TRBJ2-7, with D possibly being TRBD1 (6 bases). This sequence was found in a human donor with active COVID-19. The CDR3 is CASSIGTLYYEQYF. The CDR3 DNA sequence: TGTGCCAGTAGTATTGGGACACTCTACTACGAGCAGTACTTC.